The present T cell receptor (beta chain) was sequenced within a study of T cells in Graves' hyperthyroidism and ophthalmopathy. About the study: It was at initial diagnosis, before any treatment, that peripheral blood was collected.

V was cut by 7 bases and J by 0 bases, with 13 bases left in between. From germline, CDR1 is SGHRS and CDR2 YFSETQ. The CDR3 covers 15 residues. For ophthalmopathy patients, the Clinical Activity Score was at least 3 and the NOSPECS grade at least 4; duration was under 3 months. Study results and limitations: In the analysis, a 13 V-J model separated ophthalmopathy from stable hyperthyroidism.

Remarks on this clonotype: Antigen: not known.

TCR beta CDR3 regions were amplified from RNA. HTBI primers were the set used in a first-round RT-PCR of the TCR CDR3. TCRdb independently ran MiXCR on the multiplex PCR reads; one entry per CDR3 protein. The repertoire holds about 59,000 distinct CDR3 sequences, with around 53% as singletons. The clonotype was recovered from a woman in her sixties or seventies with Graves' ophthalmopathy. Sequencing input: blood. This chain links TRBV5-1 with TRBJ2-2; D possibly corresponds to TRBD1 (6 bases). CDR3 nucleotide sequence: TGCGCCAGCCTCGAAGGGGGTACGAACACCGGGGAGCTGTTTTTT. Translating it yields CASLEGGTNTGELFF.